This T cell receptor (beta chain) was retrieved from a study of PD-1 blockade in classical Hodgkin lymphoma. TCRdb's copy holds only in-frame clones and misses some; the assay was immunoSEQ multiplex PCR. The sample lists tens of thousands of clones; roughly nine tenths were seen once. Brentuximab vedotin exposure varied among the patients, all of whom had relapsed after autologous stem cell transplantation. The CDR3 length is 15 residues. The germline gives CDR1 MNHEY, CDR2 SVGAGI. V dropped 5 bases and J dropped 6 bases, with 19 bases sitting between them. The source material was peripheral blood mononuclear cells (PBMCs), sampled at baseline. This chain links TRBV6-5 with TRBJ1-2; D not certain. The receptor's source is a human donor with classical Hodgkin lymphoma. In nucleotides, the CDR3 is TGTGCCAGCAGTCAACCGGGCCTCCCAAACGATGGCTACACCTTC. Amino acids: CASSQPGLPNDGYTF.